This entry features one T cell receptor beta chain sequence. This sample was taken from a study of identical twins. TCRdb used MiXCR to reprocess the 5' RACE reads, holding one entry per CDR3 protein. Counted here are 750,000 to 950,000 distinct CDR3 sequences, roughly an eighth occurring once; the ten biggest clones make up 1.5% to 2%. Trimming cost V 7 bases and J 5 bases, with 25 bases left between them. CDR3 size: 17 residues. Per the germline V gene, CDR1 is MNHEY and CDR2 is SMNVEV (reference sequence). These data also featured in a second study, about yellow fever vaccine responses in identical twins.

This rearrangement joins TRBV27 to TRBJ2-3, with a tentative D call TRBD2 (5 bases). The specimen was PBMCs. The sequence came from a woman aged 18 to 35 in good health. The CDR3 nucleotides are TGTGCCAGCACCCCATTCTTCGGGATCCAGGCCCAAGATACGCAGTATTTT. It encodes CASTPFFGIQAQDTQYF.